This record concerns one TCR beta chain sequence. What it binds is not known. Other DNA sequences in the same sample also yield this CDR3. Clones were sequenced by immunoSEQ multiplex PCR, and TCRdb holds only the in-frame ones, with some missing. The table shows fewer than 2.5 million clones, with over 85% occurring only once. This sample stems from a study of shared clonotypes between healthy human individuals. Study-level background: CD8 memory received one plate per donor, CD8 naive two, CD4 memory three and CD4 naive three. General study points: Generation probability values for non-shared clonotypes were lower than those for clonotypes shared by all four donors. Estimated richness values were generally larger in naive subsets than in memory subsets.

V was clipped by 6 bases and J by 0 bases, with 6 bases between them. The CDR3 totals 13 residues. Germline V gene lookup returns CDR1 MDHEN and CDR2 SYDVKM. Caucasian adults residing in Nashville, Tennessee made up all the donors. The sequence was collected from a young man in good health. Some clones in this sample may be carry-over from other donors' samples. Sequencing was performed on naive CD4+ T cells from PBMCs. Subset specified: CD45RA+ positively selected. V is TRBV28 and J is TRBJ1-3; D not certain. The CDR3 DNA reads as TGTGCCAGCAGAACGGGCTCTGGAAACACCATATATTTT. This codes for CASRTGSGNTIYF.